One and the same sample provided the 11 T cell receptor beta chains below, sequenced in a study of T cell responses to AZD1222 COVID-19 vaccine. Produced via immunoSEQ multiplex PCR; TCRdb's table is partial and in-frame only. The sample yields roughly 28,000 clones, about nine tenths seen once. The sample here was peripheral blood, taken on day 0 of AZD1222 vaccination. These receptor sequences come from an adult in good health.

J is TRBJ1-5 and V is TRBV2; tentative D call: TRBD1 (5 bases). Per germline, CDR1 SNHLY and CDR2 FYNNEI. This CDR3 contains 11 residues. Between the trimmed V and J ends, which lost 6 bases and 12 bases, there was a span of 12 bases. CDR3 in amino acids: CASRLGTDQHF. The CDR3 bases are TGTGCCAGCAGGCTCGGGACGGACCAGCATTTT.

This chain joins TRBV7-2 and TRBJ1-6; D unresolved. Germline V gives CDR1 SGHTA, CDR2 FQGNSA. V lost 3 bases to trimming and J lost 7 bases, with 4 bases between them. The CDR3 has 12 amino acids. This chain's CDR3 is CASSFDNSPLHF. The DNA for the CDR3 is TGTGCCAGCAGCTTTGACAATTCACCCCTCCACTTT.

Remarks on this clone: The germline gene is not matched at one end of the junction; a read error may be the cause. The chain links TRBV5-1 to TRBJ2-1, with 12 bases aligning to TRBD2. CDR1 is SGHRS, CDR2 YFSETQ, per germline. This CDR3 contains 15 residues. CDR3 sequence reads: CASSLGTSGYSEQFF. The CDR3 coding sequence is TGCGCCAGCAGCTTAGGGACTAGCGGGTACAGTGAGCAGTTCTTC.

V and J are TRBV5-1 and TRBJ2-3, with D perhaps matching TRBD2 (5 bases). The length of the CDR3 is 15 residues. The germline gives CDR1 SGHRS, CDR2 YFSETQ. V was clipped by 4 bases and J by 4 bases, with 16 bases between them. The chain's CDR3 is CASSDTSTRPDTQYF. CDR3 DNA: TGCGCCAGCAGCGACACTAGTACCCGGCCAGATACGCAGTATTTT.

The V and J genes are TRBV10-3 and TRBJ2-7; 12 positions agree with TRBD1. Trimming took 4 bases from V and 5 from J; bases not matched to a gene: 6. This CDR3 region has 15 residues. Germline CDR1 is ENHRY and CDR2 is SYGVKD. The CDR3 spells CAISVPGQGAHEQYF. The CDR3 coding sequence is TGTGCCATCAGTGTGCCGGGACAGGGGGCCCACGAGCAGTACTTC.

This clone was counted once. The rearrangement uses TRBV5-1 and TRBJ2-7, with 10 bases that match TRBD2. J gave up 6 bases and V 1 base, and 7 bases lay outside the gene matches. The CDR3 is 15 amino acids. Per the germline V gene, CDR1 is SGHRS and CDR2 is YFSETQ. The CDR3 bases are TGCGCCAGCAGCTTGACTAGCGGGATCGCGAGCGAGCAGTACTTC. Residues: CASSLTSGIASEQYF.

The chain uses TRBV5-1 and TRBJ1-2; D call uncertain. The CDR3 consists of 17 residues. From germline, CDR1 is SGHRS and CDR2 YFSETQ. Trimming shortened V by 0 bases and J by 2 bases, and 17 bases separated the two germline ends. The CDR3 protein is CASSLDPSHTSNYGYTF. In DNA, the CDR3 is TGCGCCAGCAGCTTGGATCCCTCACACACTTCAAACTATGGCTACACCTTC.

The chain couples TRBV28 to TRBJ2-5; tentatively, D is TRBD2 (5 bases). The V gene lost 7 bases and the J gene lost 2 bases, with 14 bases spanning the gap. CDR1 is MDHEN, CDR2 SYDVKM, per germline. The CDR3 contains 14 residues. This CDR3 reads CASTTRRSQETQYF. The CDR3, as DNA: TGTGCCAGCACCACGCGGAGGAGTCAAGAGACCCAGTACTTC. The full variable domain, completed using reference TRBV28 and TRBJ2-5, is DVKVTQSSRYLVKRTGEKVFLECVQDMDHENMFWYRQDPGLGLRLIYFSYDVKMKEKGDIPEGYSVSREKKERFSLILESASTNQTSMYLCASTTRRSQETQYFGPGTRLLVL.

The genes are TRBV14 and TRBJ2-2, with 7 bases aligning to TRBD2. V shed 0 bases and J 6 bases; nucleotides not matched to a gene: 13. Germline assignment: CDR1 SGHDN and CDR2 FVKESK. There are 18 residues in the CDR3. The chain's CDR3 is CASSQDGSGGRFPGELFF. The DNA of the CDR3 is TGTGCCAGCAGCCAAGATGGGTCTGGCGGGAGATTCCCCGGGGAGCTGTTTTTT. The full variable domain, rest sourced from reference TRBV14 and TRBJ2-2, is EAGVTQFPSHSVIEKGQTVTLRCDPISGHDNLYWYRRVMGKEIKFLLHFVKESKQDESGMPNNRFLAERTGGTYSTLKVQPAELEDSGVYFCASSQDGSGGRFPGELFFGEGSRLTVL.

A single count supports this clone. J is TRBJ1-1 and V is TRBV7-2; possible D gene TRBD1, 5 bases. Germline V lookup: CDR1 SGHTA, CDR2 FQGNSA. This CDR3 has 11 amino acids. The V end lost 1 base, the J end lost 11 bases, and 8 bases lay between the germline ends. The CDR3 region has the DNA TGTGCCAGCAGCTTAGGGGGGGAGGCTTTCTTT. Its translation is CASSLGGEAFF.

This chain joins TRBV6-5 and TRBJ2-3, with D unresolved. V was shortened by 2 bases and J by 1 base, with 1 base between the two germline ends. Germline loops: CDR1 MNHEY, CDR2 SVGAGI. The CDR3 is 12 residues long. CDR3 residues: CASSYGTDTQYF. The CDR3 coding sequence is TGTGCCAGCAGTTACGGCACAGATACGCAGTATTTT.